Listed below are T cell receptor beta chains from one sample, sequenced in a study of T cell responses to AZD1222 COVID-19 vaccine. Generated by immunoSEQ multiplex PCR, the TCRdb table keeps only in-frame clones and is missing some. In the table there are 95,000 to 100,000 clones, roughly 83% of which are singletons. The sample here was peripheral blood, taken 28 days after the second AZD1222 dose. The origin of the receptors is an adult who received the AZD1222 COVID-19 vaccine. CDR3s include the opening cysteine and the closing phenylalanine or tryptophan. The D gene is left open where the match is weak. Not all rows give a size; the values are once, few, many and, for expanded clones, a class.

j_call,clone_size,v_call,d_call,cdr3_nt,cdr3_aa
TRBJ2-1,-,TRBV24-1,-,TGTGCCACCAGTGACGCCGGCACAGGGCACTCCTACAATGAGCAGTTCTTC,CATSDAGTGHSYNEQFF
TRBJ1-2,few,TRBV14,-,TGTGCCAGCAGCCAATCGCTTCGTGCCTCGGTGGGCTACACCTTC,CASSQSLRASVGYTF
TRBJ2-7,once,TRBV11-2,-,TGTGCCAGCAGCTTAGGATACGCCTCTGATGAGCAGTACTTC,CASSLGYASDEQYF
TRBJ1-6,-,TRBV27,-,TGTGCCAGCAGCTGGAACTATAATTCACCCCTCCACTTT,CASSWNYNSPLHF
TRBJ1-1,-,TRBV7-9,-,TGTGCCAGCAGCTTCCCAGGGGATGAAGCTTTCTTT,CASSFPGDEAFF
TRBJ1-2,once,TRBV6-5,TRBD1,TGTGCCAGCAGTTGGGTACAGGGGTTTGATGGCTACACCTTC,CASSWVQGFDGYTF
TRBJ2-7,-,TRBV7-9,-,TGTGCCAGCAGCTTAATCAGGGGCGAGCAGTACTTC,CASSLIRGEQYF
TRBJ1-4,-,TRBV18,TRBD1,TGTGCCAGCTCACCACGGACAGGGGGCCCGGGGGAAAAACTGTTTTTT,CASSPRTGGPGEKLFF
TRBJ1-1,-,TRBV5-1,-,TGCGCCAGCAGCTTGACTTCCGGGGAAGCTTTCTTT,CASSLTSGEAFF
TRBJ2-7,-,TRBV27,-,TGTGCCAGCAGTTTAGGGCAGGGGGGACTATACGAGCAGTACTTC,CASSLGQGGLYEQYF
TRBJ2-5,-,TRBV7-2,TRBD2,TGTGCCAGCAGCTTAGAGGTTGTCGGCGGGAGTAAGGGGACCCAGTACTTC,CASSLEVVGGSKGTQYF
TRBJ2-2,once,TRBV11-3,TRBD1,TGTGCCAGCAGAGTACAGGGGAGAACCGGGGAGCTGTTTTTT,CASRVQGRTGELFF
TRBJ2-7,few,TRBV7-6,-,TGTGCCAGCAGCTTAGTCCCAGGGCCATCGTCCTACGAGCAGTACTTC,CASSLVPGPSSYEQYF
TRBJ1-1,-,TRBV6-6,-,TGTGCCAGCAGTTATACGGGACAACAGAACACTGAAGCTTTCTTT,CASSYTGQQNTEAFF
TRBJ1-3,medium-sized,TRBV4-3,TRBD1,TGCGCCAGCAGCCAAAGGGCAGGGGGAAGAGCTGGAAACACCATATATTTT,CASSQRAGGRAGNTIYF
TRBJ1-6,-,TRBV6-5,-,TGTGCCAGCAGGGCCGAGGGATCCTATAATTCACCCCTCCACTTT,CASRAEGSYNSPLHF
TRBJ1-5,many,TRBV19,-,TGTGCCAGTATGTCGGGGGGCAATCAGCCCCAGCATTTT,CASMSGGNQPQHF
TRBJ2-3,once,TRBV6-2/TRBV6-3,-,TGTGCCAGCAGTTACGGGGACTTTGGAGATACGCAGTATTTT,CASSYGDFGDTQYF
TRBJ2-3,-,TRBV7-7,-,TGTGCCAGCAGCCTCAAGAATACGCAGTATTTT,CASSLKNTQYF
TRBJ1-2,-,TRBV7-2,-,TGTGCCAGCAGCTTGGATGGGGCGCTTGGCTACACCTTC,CASSLDGALGYTF
TRBJ2-3,-,TRBV25-1,-,TGTGCCAGCAATCCGGGCACAGATACGCAGTATTTT,CASNPGTDTQYF
TRBJ1-1,-,TRBV5-1,-,TGCGCCAGCAGCTTTTCTGAGAACACTGAAGCTTTCTTT,CASSFSENTEAFF
TRBJ2-1,-,TRBV24-1,TRBD1,TGTGCCACCGAAGGACAGGGAAGGAATGAGCAGTTCTTC,CATEGQGRNEQFF
TRBJ2-7,-,TRBV21-1,-,TGTGCCAGCAGCAAAGGGTACGGGGACAGGGGGTTGCGGGAGCAGTACTTC,CASSKGYGDRGLREQYF